Detailed here is one T cell receptor beta chain. This sample is drawn from a study of STAT5B mutations in CD4+ large granular lymphocyte leukemia. Repertoires were generated with immunoSEQ multiplex PCR, while TCRdb's copy carries only in-frame clones and drops some. The data show around 33,000 clones, around 80% seen once. Germline V lookup: CDR1 LNHDA, CDR2 SQIVND (reference sequence). The CDR3 runs to 16 residues. The trim removed 5 bases at V and 0 bases at J, leaving 7 bases unmatched. Sequences were obtained from CD4+ T cells from blood buffy coats. The clonotype originates from a human donor in good health. This rearrangement joins TRBV19 to TRBJ2-7; TRBD2 matches at 10 bases. The DNA for the CDR3 is TGTGCCAGTAGTCTGTCGACTAGCGGGTTCTCCTACGAGCAGTACTTC. It is translated as CASSLSTSGFSYEQYF.